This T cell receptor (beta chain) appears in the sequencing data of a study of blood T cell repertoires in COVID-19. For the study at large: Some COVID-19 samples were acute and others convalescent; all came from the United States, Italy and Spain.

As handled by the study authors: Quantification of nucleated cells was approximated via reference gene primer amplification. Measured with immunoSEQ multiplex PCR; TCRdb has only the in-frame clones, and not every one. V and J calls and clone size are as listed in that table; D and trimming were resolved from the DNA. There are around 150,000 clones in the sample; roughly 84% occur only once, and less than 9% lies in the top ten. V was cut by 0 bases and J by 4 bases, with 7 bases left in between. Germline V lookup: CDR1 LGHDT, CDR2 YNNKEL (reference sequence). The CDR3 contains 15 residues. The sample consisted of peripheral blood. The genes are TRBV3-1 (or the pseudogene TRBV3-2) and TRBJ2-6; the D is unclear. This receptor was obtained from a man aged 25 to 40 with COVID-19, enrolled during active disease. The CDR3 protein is CASSQDLGGANVLTF. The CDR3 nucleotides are TGTGCCAGCAGCCAAGATCTCGGGGGGGCCAACGTCCTGACTTTC.